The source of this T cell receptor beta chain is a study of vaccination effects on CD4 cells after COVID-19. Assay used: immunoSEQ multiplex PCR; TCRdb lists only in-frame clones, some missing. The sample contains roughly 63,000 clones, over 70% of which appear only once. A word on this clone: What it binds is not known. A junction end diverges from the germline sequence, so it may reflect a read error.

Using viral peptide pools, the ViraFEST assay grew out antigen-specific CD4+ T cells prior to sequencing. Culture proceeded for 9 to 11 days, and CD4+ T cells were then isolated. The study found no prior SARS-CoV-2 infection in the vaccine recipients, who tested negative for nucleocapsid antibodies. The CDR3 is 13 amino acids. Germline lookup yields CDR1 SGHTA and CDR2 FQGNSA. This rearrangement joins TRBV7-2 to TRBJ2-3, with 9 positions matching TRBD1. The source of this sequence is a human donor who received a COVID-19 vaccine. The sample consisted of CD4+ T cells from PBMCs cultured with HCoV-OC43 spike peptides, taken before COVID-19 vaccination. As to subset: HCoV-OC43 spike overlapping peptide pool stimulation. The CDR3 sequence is CASSPNPGTGFLF. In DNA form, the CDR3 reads TGTGCCAGCAGCCCTAATCCGGGGACAGGGTTCCTCTTT.